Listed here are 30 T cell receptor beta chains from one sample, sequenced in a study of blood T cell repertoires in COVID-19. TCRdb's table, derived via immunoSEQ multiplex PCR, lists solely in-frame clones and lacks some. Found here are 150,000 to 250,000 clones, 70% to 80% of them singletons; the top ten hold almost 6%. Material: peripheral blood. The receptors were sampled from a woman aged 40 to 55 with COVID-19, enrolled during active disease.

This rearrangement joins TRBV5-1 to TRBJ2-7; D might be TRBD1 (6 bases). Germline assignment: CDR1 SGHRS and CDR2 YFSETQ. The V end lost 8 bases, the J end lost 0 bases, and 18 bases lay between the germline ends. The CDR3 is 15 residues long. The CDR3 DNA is TGCGCCAGTAAGGAAGGGGGAGCAAGCTCCTACGAGCAGTACTTC. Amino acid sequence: CASKEGGASSYEQYF.

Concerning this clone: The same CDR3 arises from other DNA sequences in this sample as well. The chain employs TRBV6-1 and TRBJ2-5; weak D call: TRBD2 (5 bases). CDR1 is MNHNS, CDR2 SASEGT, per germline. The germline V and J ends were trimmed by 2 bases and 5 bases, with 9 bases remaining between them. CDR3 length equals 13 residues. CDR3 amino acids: CASSERGTETQYF. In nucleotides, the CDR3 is TGTGCCAGCAGTGAACGGGGTACGGAGACCCAGTACTTC.

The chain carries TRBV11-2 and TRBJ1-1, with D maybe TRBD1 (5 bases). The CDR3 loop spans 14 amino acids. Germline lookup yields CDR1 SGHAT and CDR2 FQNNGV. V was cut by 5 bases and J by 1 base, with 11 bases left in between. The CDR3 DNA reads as TGTGCCAGCAGCACGACAGACAAGAACACTGAAGCTTTCTTT. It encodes CASSTTDKNTEAFF.

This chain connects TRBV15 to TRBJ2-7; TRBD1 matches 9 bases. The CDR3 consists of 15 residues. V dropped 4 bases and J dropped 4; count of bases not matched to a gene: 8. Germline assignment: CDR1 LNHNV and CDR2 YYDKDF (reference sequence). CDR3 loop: CATSTAGQGIYEQYF. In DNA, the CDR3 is TGTGCCACCAGCACCGCGGGACAGGGAATTTACGAGCAGTACTTC.

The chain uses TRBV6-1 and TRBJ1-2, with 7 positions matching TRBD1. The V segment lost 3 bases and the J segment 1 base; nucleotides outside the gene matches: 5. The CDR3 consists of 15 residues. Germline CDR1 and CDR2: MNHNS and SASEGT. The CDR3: CASSEGQSLNYGYTF. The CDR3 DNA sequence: TGTGCCAGCAGTGAGGGACAGAGCCTTAACTATGGCTACACCTTC.

The CDR3 DNA sequence: TGTGCCAGCAGCTCCGCAGGGCGGGGGGCCTACGAGCAGTACTTC. It encodes CASSSAGRGAYEQYF. The genes are TRBV7-2 and TRBJ2-7; 8 bases match TRBD2. The length of the CDR3 is 15 residues. CDR1 SGHTA and CDR2 FQGNSA come from the germline V gene. Trimming took 4 bases from V and 2 from J; bases not matched to a gene: 7.

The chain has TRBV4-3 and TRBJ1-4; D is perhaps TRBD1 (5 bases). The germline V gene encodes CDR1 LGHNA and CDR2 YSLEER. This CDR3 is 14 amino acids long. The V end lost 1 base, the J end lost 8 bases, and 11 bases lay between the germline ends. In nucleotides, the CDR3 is TGCGCCAGCAGCCAAGTTAGGGGTAGCGAAAAACTGTTTTTT. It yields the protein CASSQVRGSEKLFF.

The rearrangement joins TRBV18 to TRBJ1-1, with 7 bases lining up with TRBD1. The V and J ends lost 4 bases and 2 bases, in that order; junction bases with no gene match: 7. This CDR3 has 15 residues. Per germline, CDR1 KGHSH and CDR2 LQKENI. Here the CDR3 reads CASSLARQGNTEAFF. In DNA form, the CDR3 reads TGTGCCAGCTCACTCGCAAGACAGGGAAACACTGAAGCTTTCTTT.

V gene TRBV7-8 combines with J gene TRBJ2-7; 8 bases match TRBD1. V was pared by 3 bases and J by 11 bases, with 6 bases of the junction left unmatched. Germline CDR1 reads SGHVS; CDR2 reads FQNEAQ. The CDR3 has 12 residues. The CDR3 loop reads CASSFDRGGKYF. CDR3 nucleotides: TGTGCCAGCAGCTTCGACAGGGGTGGGAAGTACTTC.

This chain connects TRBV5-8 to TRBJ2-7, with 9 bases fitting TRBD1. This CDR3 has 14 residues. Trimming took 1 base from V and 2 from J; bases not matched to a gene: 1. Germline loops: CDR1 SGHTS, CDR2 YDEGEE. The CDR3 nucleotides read TGTGCCAGCAGCTTGTGGACAGGGGCCTACGAGCAGTACTTC. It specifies CASSLWTGAYEQYF.

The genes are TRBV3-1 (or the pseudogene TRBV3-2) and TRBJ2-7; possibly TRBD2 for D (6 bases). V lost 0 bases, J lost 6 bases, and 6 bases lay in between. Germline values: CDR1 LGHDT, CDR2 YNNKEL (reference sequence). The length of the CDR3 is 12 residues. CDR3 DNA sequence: TGTGCCAGCAGCCAAGACGGGGGCGAGCAGTACTTC. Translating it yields CASSQDGGEQYF.

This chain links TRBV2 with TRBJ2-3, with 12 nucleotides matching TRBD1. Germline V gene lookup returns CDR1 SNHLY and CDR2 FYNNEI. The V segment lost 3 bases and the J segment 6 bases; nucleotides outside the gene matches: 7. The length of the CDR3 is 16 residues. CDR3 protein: CASSDGGQGAWDTQYF. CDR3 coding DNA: TGTGCCAGCAGTGATGGGGGACAGGGGGCATGGGATACGCAGTATTTT.

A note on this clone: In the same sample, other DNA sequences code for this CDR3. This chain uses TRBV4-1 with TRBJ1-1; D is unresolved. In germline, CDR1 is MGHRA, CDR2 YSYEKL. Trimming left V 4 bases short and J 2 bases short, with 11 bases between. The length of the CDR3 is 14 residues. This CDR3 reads CASSPGLGNTEAFF. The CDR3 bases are TGCGCCAGCAGCCCCGGCCTAGGAAACACTGAAGCTTTCTTT.

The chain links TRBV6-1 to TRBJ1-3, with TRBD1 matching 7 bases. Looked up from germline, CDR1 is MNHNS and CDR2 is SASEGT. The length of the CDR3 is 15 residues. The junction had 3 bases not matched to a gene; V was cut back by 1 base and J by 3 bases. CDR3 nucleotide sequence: TGTGCCAGCAGTGAAGGGACAGGTTATGGAAACACCATATATTTT. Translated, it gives CASSEGTGYGNTIYF.

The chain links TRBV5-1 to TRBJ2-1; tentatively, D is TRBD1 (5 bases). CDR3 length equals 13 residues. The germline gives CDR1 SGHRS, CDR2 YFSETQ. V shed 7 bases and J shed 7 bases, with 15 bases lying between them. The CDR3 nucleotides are TGCGCCAGCGGTGACAGCTTCGGGAATGAGCAGTTCTTC. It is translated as CASGDSFGNEQFF.

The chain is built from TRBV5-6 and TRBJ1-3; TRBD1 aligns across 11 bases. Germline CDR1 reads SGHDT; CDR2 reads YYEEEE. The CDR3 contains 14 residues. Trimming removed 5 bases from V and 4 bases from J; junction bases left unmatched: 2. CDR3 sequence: CASRGTGGGNTIYF. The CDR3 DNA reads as TGTGCCAGCAGAGGGACAGGGGGAGGAAACACCATATATTTT.

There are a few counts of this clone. CDR3 sequence: CASSYSGQGKSSYEQYF. The CDR3 DNA follows: TGTGCCAGCAGTTACTCGGGACAGGGAAAAAGCTCCTACGAGCAGTACTTC. This chain uses TRBV6-2 or TRBV6-3 with TRBJ2-7; TRBD1 matches 9 bases. CDR1 and CDR2 from the germline V gene are MNHEY and SVGEGT. The CDR3 has 17 amino acids. The trim removed 0 bases at V and 0 bases at J, leaving 6 bases unmatched.

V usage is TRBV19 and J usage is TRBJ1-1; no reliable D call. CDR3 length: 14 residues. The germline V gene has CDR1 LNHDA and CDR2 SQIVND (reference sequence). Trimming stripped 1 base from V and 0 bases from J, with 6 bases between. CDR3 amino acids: CASSIAPVNTEAFF. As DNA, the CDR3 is TGTGCCAGTAGTATAGCCCCAGTGAACACTGAAGCTTTCTTT. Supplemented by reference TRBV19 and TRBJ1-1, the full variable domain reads DGGITQSPKYLFRKEGQNVTLSCEQNLNHDAMYWYRQDPGQGLRLIYYSQIVNDFQKGDIAEGYSVSREKKESFPLTVTSAQKNPTAFYLCASSIAPVNTEAFFGQGTRLTVV.

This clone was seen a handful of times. The CDR3: CASSPGGPSLGLFF. DNA of the CDR3: TGTGCCAGCAGCCCGGGAGGACCGTCCCTGGGGCTGTTTTTT. V gene TRBV11-3 combines with J gene TRBJ2-2, with 7 bases matching TRBD2. V was clipped by 5 bases and J by 13 bases; unmatched bases: 13. The CDR3 length is 14 residues. Germline loops: CDR1 SGHNT, CDR2 YENEEA.

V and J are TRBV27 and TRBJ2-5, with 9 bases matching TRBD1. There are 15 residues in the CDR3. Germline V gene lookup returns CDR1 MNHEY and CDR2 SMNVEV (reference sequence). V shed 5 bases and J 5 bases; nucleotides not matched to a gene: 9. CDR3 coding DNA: TGTGCCAGCAGTCTCCGAACAGGGGGCCGGGAGACCCAGTACTTC. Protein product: CASSLRTGGRETQYF.

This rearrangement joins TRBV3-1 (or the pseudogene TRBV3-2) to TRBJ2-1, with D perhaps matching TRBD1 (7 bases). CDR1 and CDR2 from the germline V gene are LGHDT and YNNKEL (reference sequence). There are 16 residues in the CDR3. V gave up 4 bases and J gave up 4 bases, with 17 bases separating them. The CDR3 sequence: CASSPDAGQIYNEQFF. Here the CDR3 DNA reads TGTGCCAGCAGCCCCGACGCGGGACAGATATACAATGAGCAGTTCTTC.

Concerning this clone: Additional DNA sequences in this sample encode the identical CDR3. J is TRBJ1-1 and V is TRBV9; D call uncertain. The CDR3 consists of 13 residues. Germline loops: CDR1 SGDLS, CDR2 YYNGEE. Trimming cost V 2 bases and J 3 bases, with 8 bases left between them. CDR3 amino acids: CASSVGGYTEAFF. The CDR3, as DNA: TGTGCCAGCAGCGTGGGAGGTTACACTGAAGCTTTCTTT.

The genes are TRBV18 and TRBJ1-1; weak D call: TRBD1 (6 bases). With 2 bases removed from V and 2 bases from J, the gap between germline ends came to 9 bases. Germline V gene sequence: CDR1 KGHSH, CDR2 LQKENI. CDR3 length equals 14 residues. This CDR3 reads CASSPGTYNTEAFF. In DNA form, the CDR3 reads TGTGCCAGCTCACCAGGGACATACAACACTGAAGCTTTCTTT.

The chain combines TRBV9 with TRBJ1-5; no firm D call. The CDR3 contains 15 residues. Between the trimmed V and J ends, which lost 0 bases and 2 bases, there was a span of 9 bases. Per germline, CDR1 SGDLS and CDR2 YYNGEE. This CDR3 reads CASSVGAWGNQPQHF. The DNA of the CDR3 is TGTGCCAGCAGCGTAGGGGCTTGGGGCAATCAGCCCCAGCATTTT.

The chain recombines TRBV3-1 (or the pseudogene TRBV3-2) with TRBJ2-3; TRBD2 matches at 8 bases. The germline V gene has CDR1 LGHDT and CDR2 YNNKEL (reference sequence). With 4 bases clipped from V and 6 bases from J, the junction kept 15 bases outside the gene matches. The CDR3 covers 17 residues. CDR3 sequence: CASSLYGAGGFADTQYF. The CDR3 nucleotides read TGTGCCAGCAGCCTATACGGGGCGGGGGGATTCGCGGATACGCAGTATTTT.

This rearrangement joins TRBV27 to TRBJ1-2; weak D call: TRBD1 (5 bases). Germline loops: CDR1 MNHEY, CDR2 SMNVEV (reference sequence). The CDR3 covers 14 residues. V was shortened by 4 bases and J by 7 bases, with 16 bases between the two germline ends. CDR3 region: CASSSPGGVGGYTF. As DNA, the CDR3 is TGTGCCAGCAGTTCCCCGGGGGGGGTTGGTGGCTACACCTTC.

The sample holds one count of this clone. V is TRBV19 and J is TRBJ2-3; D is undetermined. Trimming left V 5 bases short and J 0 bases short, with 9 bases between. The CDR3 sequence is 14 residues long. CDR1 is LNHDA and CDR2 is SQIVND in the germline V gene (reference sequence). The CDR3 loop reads CASSLQPSTDTQYF. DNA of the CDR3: TGTGCCAGTAGTTTACAACCTAGCACAGATACGCAGTATTTT.

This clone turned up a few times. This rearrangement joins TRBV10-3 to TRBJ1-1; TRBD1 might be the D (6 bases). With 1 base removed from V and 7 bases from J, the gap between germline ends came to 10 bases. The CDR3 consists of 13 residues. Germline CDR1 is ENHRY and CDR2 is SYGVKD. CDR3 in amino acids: CAISEFSTGEAFF. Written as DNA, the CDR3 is TGTGCCATCAGTGAGTTCTCGACAGGTGAAGCTTTCTTT.

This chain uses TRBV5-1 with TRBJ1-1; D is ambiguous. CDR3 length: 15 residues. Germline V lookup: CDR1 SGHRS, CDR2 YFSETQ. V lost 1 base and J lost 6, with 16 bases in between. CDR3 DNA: TGCGCCAGCAGCTTGACTCAGGCGGGAGGCGCTGAAGCTTTCTTT. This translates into CASSLTQAGGAEAFF.

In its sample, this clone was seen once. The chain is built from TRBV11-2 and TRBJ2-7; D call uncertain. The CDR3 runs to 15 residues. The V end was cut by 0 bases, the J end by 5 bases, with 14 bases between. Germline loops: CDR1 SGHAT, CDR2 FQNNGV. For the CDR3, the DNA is TGTGCCAGCAGCTTAGATCAAGTAGAAACCCACGAGCAGTACTTC. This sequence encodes CASSLDQVETHEQYF.